The present entry profiles one T cell receptor beta chain with its context. The V end was cut by 1 base, the J end by 5 bases, with 18 bases between. CDR3 length equals 17 residues. Germline V gene data show CDR1 as SGHTA and CDR2 as FQGNSA. PCR was performed a second time for about 6 to 12 cycles using a sample-barcoded 5' primer and a J-beta primer mix. TCRdb ran MiXCR on the 5' RACE reads and lists one entry per CDR3 protein. This sample has some 1.6 million distinct CDR3 sequences; about 31% occur once, and the top ten carry around 11%. The data stem from a study of blood T cells in healthy people across ages.

The clonotype comes from a woman aged 30 to 39 in good health. The chain joins TRBV7-2 to TRBJ2-1; D may be TRBD1 (6 bases). Sequencing used blood. The CDR3 sequence is CASSLDWGQSGHNEQFF. DNA of the CDR3: TGTGCCAGCAGCTTAGATTGGGGACAATCTGGGCACAATGAGCAGTTCTTC. The complete variable domain, with remaining parts taken from reference TRBV7-2 and TRBJ2-1, reads GAGVSQSPSNKVTEKGKDVELRCDPISGHTALYWYRQSLGQGLEFLIYFQGNSAPDKSGLPSDRFSAERTGGSVSTLTIQRTQQEDSAVYLCASSLDWGQSGHNEQFFGPGTRLTVL.